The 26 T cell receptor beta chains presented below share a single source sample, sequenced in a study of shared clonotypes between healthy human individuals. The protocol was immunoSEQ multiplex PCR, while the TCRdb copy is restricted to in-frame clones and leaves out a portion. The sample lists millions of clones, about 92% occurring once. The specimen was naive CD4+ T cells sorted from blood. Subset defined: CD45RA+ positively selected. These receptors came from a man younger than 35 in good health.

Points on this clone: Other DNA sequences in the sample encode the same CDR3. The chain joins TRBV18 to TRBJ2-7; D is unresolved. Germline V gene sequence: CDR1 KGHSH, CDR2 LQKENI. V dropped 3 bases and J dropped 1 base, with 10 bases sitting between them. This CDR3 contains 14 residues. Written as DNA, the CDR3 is TGTGCCAGCTCACCTGGTAGTGGATCCTACGAGCAGTACTTC. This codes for CASSPGSGSYEQYF.

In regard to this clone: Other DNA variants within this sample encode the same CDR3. CDR3 DNA sequence: TGCGCCAGCAGCTTGCCGGGGGCCTACGAGCAGTACTTC. The encoded protein is CASSLPGAYEQYF. This chain links TRBV5-1 with TRBJ2-7, with D perhaps matching TRBD2 (6 bases). The germline V and J ends were trimmed by 1 base and 2 bases, with 7 bases remaining between them. Germline V lookup: CDR1 SGHRS, CDR2 YFSETQ. CDR3 size: 13 residues.

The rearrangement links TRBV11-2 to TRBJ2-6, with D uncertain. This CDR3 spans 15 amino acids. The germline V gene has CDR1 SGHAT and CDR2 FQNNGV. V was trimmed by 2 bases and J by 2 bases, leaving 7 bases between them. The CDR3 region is CASSLIGTGANVLTF. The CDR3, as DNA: TGTGCCAGCAGCTTAATAGGGACTGGGGCCAACGTCCTGACTTTC.

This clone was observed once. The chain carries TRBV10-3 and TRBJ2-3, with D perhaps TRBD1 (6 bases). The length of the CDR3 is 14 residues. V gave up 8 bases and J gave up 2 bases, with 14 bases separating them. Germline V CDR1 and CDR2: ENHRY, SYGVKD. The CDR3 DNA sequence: TGTGCCATCGTCGAAGGACAGTCCACAGATACGCAGTATTTT. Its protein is CAIVEGQSTDTQYF.

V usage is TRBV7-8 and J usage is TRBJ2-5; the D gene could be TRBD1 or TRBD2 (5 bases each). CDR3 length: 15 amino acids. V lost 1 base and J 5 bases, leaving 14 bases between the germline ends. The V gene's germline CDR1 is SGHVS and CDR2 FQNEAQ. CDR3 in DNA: TGTGCCAGCAGCTTAGTCGGGGCGCCCAGGGAGACCCAGTACTTC. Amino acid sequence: CASSLVGAPRETQYF.

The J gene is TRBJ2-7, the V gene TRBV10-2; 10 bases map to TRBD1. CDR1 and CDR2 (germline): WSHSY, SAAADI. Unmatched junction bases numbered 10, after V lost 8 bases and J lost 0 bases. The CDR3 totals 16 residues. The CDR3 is CASGDRGLPVSYEQYF. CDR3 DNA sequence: TGCGCCAGCGGAGACAGGGGGCTTCCGGTCTCCTACGAGCAGTACTTC.

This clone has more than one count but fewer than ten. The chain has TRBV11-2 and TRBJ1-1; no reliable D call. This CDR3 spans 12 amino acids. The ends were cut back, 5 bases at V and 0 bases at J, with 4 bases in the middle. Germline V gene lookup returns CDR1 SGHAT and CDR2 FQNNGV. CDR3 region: CASSRLNTEAFF. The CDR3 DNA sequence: TGTGCCAGCAGCCGCTTGAACACTGAAGCTTTCTTT.

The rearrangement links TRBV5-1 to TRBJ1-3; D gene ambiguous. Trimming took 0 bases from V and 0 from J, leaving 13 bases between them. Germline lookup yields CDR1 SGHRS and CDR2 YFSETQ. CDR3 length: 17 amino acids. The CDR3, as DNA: TGCGCCAGCAGCTTGGCCGTTAGCGTCTCCTCTGGAAACACCATATATTTT. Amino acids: CASSLAVSVSSGNTIYF.

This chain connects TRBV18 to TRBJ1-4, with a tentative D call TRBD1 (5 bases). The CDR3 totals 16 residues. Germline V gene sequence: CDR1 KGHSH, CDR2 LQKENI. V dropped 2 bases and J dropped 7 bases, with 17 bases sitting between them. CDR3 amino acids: CASSPRERGQGEKLFF. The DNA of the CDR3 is TGTGCCAGCTCACCAAGAGAGCGGGGCCAAGGTGAAAAACTGTTTTTT.

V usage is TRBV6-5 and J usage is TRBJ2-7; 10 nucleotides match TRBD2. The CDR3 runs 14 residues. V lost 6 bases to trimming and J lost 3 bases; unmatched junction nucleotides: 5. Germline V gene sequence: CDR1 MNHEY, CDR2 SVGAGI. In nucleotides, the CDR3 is TGTGCCAGCAGGCTAGCGGGGGCGATCTACGAGCAGTACTTC. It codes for CASRLAGAIYEQYF.

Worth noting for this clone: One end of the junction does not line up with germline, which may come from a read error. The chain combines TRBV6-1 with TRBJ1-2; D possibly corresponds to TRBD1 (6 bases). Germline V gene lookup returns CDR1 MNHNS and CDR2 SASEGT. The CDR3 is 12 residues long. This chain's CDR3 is CASRDRLEGGTF. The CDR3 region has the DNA TGTGCCAGCCGTGACAGGCTAGAGGGCGGTACCTTC.

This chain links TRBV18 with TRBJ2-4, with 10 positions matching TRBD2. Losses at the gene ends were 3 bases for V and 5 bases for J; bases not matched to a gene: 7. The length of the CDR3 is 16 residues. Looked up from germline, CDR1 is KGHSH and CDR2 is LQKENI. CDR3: CASSPLGLAGENIQYF. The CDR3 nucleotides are TGTGCCAGCTCACCCTTAGGTCTAGCGGGGGAAAACATTCAGTACTTC.

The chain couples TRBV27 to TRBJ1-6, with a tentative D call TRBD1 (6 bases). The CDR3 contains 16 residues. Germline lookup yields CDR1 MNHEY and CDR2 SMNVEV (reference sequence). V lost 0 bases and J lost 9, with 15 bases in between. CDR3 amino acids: CASSLSTGKVISPLHF. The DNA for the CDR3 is TGTGCCAGCAGTTTATCGACAGGCAAGGTCATTTCACCCCTCCACTTT.

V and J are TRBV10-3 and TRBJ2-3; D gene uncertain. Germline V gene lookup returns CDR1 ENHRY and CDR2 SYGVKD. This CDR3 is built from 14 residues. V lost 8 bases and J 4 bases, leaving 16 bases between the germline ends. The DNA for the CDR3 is TGTGCCATCGCAGATAATAAAGGGTCAGATACGCAGTATTTT. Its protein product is CAIADNKGSDTQYF.

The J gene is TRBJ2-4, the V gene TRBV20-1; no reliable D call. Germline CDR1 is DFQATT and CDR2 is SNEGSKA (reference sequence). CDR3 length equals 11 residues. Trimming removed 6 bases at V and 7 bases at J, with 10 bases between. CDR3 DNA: TGCAGTGCCCGAAACGGGAACATTCAGTACTTC. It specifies CSARNGNIQYF.

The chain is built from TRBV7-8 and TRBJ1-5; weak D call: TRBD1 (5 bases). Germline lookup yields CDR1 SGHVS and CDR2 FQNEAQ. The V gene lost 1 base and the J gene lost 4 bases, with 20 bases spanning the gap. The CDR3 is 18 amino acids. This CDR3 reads CASSLVSPRVGLNQPQHF. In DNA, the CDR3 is TGTGCCAGCAGCTTAGTCTCCCCCAGGGTTGGCCTTAATCAGCCCCAGCATTTT.

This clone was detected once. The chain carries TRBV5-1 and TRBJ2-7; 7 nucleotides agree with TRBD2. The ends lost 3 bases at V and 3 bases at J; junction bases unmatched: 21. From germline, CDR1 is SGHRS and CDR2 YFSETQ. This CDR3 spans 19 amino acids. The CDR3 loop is CASSWGPTREGGVNYEQYF. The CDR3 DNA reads TGCGCCAGCAGCTGGGGCCCGACAAGGGAGGGTGGTGTTAACTACGAGCAGTACTTC. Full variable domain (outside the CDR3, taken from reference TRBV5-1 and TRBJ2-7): KAGVTQTPRYLIKTRGQQVTLSCSPISGHRSVSWYQQTPGQGLQFLFEYFSETQRNKGNFPGRFSGRQFSNSRSEMNVSTLELGDSALYLCASSWGPTREGGVNYEQYFGPGTRLTVT.

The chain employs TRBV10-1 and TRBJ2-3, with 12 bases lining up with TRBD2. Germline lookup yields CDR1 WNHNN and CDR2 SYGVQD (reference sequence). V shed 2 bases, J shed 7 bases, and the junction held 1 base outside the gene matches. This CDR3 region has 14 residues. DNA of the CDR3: TGCGCCAGCAGTGAGACTAGCGGGGGGAATACGCAGTATTTT. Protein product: CASSETSGGNTQYF.

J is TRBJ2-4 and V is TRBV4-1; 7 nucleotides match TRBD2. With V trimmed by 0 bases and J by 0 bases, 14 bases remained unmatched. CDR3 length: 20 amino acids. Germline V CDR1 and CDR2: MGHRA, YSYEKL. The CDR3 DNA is TGCGCCAGCAGCCAAGACACGGGGGGTGCGGGACGACTAGCCAAAAACATTCAGTACTTC. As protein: CASSQDTGGAGRLAKNIQYF.

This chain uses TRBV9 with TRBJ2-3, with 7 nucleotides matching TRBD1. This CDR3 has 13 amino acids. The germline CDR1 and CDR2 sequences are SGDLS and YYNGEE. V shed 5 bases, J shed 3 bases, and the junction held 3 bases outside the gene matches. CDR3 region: CASRDRVTDTQYF. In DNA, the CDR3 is TGTGCCAGCAGAGACAGGGTGACAGATACGCAGTATTTT.

In nucleotides, the CDR3 is TGTGCCAGTAGTACATACAGCAGGGGAAGCAATCAGCCCCAGCATTTT. Translating gives CASSTYSRGSNQPQHF. The chain combines TRBV19 with TRBJ1-5; D may be TRBD1 (6 bases). From germline, CDR1 is LNHDA and CDR2 SQIVND (reference sequence). V was trimmed by 4 bases and J by 1 base, leaving 14 bases between them. This CDR3 has 16 residues.

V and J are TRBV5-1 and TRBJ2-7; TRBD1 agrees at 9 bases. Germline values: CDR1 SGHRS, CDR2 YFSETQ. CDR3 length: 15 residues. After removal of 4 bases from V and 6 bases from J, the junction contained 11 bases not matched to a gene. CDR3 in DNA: TGCGCCAGCAGCATTTTTCCGGGACAGGGAAGCGAGCAGTACTTC. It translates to CASSIFPGQGSEQYF.

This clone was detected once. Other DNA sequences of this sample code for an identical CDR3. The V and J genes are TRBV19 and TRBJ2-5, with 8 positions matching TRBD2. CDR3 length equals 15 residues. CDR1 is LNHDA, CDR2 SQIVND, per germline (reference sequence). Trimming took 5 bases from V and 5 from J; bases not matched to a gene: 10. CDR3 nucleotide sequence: TGTGCCAGTAGTCCCCGACTAGCGAGCAGGGAGACCCAGTACTTC. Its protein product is CASSPRLASRETQYF.

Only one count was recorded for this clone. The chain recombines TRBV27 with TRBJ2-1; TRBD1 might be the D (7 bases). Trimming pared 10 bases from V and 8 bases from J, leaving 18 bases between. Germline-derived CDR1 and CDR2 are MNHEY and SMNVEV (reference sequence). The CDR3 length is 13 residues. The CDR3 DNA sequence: TGTGCCACCCTAAACAGGGGACTGGATGAGCAGTTCTTC. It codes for CATLNRGLDEQFF.

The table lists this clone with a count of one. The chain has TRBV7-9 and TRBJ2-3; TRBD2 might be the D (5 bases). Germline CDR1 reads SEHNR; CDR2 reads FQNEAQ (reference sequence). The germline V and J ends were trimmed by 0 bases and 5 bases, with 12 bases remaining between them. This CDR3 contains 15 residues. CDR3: CASSLAFLAIDTQYF. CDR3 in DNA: TGTGCCAGCAGCTTAGCGTTTCTAGCAATAGATACGCAGTATTTT.

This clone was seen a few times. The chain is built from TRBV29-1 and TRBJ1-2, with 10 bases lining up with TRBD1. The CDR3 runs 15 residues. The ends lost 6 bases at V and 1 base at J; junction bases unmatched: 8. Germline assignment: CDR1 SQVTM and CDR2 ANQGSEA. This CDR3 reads CSVVGQGEDNYGYTF. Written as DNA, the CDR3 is TGCAGCGTGGTAGGACAGGGGGAAGATAACTATGGCTACACCTTC. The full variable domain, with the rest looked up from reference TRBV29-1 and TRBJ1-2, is SAVISQKPSRDICQRGTSLTIQCQVDSQVTMMFWYRQQPGQSLTLIATANQGSEATYESGFVIDKFPISRPNLTFSTLTVSNMSPEDSSIYLCSVVGQGEDNYGYTFGSGTRLTVV.